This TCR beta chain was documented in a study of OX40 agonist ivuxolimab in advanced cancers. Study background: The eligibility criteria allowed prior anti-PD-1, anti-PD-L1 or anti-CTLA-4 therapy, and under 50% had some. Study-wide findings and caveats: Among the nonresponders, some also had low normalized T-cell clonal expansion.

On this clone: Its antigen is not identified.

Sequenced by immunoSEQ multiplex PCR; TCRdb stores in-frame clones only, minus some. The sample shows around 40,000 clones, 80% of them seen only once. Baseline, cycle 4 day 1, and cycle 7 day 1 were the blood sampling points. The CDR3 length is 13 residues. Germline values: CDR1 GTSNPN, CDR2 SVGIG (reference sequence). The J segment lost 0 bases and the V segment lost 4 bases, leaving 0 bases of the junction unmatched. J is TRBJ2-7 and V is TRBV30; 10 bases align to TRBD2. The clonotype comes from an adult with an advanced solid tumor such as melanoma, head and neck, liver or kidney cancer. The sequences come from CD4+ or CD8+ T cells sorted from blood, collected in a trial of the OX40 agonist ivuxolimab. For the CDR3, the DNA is TGTGCCTGGATAGCGGGAGGCTCCTACGAGCAGTACTTC. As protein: CAWIAGGSYEQYF.